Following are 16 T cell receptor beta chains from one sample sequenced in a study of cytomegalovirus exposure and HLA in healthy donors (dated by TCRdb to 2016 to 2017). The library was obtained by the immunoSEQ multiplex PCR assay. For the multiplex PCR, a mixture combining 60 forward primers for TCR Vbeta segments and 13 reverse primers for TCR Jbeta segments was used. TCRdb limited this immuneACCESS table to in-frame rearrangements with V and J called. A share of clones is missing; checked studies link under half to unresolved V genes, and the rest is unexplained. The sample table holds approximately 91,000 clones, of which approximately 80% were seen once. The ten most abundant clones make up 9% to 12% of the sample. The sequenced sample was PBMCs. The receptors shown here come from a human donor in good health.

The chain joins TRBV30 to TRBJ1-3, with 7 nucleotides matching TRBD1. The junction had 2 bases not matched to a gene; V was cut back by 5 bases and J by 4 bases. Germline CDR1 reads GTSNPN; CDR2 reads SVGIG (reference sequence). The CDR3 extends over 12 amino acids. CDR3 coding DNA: TGTGCCTGGGCGACAGGGGGAAACACCATATATTTT. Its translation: CAWATGGNTIYF.

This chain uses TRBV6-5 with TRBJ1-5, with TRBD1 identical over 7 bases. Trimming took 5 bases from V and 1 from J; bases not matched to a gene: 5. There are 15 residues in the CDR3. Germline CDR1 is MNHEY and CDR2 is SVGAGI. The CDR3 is CASSGDRPSNQPQHF. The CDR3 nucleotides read TGTGCCAGCAGTGGGGACAGACCAAGCAATCAGCCCCAGCATTTT.

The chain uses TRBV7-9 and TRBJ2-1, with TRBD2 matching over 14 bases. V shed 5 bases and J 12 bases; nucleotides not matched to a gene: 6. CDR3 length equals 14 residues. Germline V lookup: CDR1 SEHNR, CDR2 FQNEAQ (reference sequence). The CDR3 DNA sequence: TGTGCCAGCAGCCCGGGACTAGCGGGGGTCCGGCAGTTCTTC. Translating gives CASSPGLAGVRQFF.

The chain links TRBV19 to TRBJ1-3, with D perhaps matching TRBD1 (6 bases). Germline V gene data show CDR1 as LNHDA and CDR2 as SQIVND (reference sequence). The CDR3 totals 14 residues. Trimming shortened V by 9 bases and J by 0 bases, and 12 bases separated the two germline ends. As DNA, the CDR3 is TGTGCCAGCCGACAGGCAAGCTCTGGAAACACCATATATTTT. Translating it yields CASRQASSGNTIYF. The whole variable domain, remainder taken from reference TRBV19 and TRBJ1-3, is DGGITQSPKYLFRKEGQNVTLSCEQNLNHDAMYWYRQDPGQGLRLIYYSQIVNDFQKGDIAEGYSVSREKKESFPLTVTSAQKNPTAFYLCASRQASSGNTIYFGEGSWLTVV.

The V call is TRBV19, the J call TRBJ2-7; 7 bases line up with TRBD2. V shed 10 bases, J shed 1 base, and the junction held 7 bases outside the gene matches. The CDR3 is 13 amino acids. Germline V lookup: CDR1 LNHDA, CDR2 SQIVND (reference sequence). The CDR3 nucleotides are TGTGCCACCCAGCGGGGCGGTTCCTACGAGCAGTACTTC. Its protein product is CATQRGGSYEQYF. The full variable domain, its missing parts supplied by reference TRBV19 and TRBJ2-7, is DGGITQSPKYLFRKEGQNVTLSCEQNLNHDAMYWYRQDPGQGLRLIYYSQIVNDFQKGDIAEGYSVSREKKESFPLTVTSAQKNPTAFYLCATQRGGSYEQYFGPGTRLTVT.

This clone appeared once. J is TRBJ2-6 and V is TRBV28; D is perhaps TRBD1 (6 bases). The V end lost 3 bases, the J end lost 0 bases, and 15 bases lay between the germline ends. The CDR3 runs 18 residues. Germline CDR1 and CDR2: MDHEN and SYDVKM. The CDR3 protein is CASSFGQTEISGANVLTF. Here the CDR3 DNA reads TGTGCCAGCAGTTTCGGACAGACGGAAATCTCTGGGGCCAACGTCCTGACTTTC.

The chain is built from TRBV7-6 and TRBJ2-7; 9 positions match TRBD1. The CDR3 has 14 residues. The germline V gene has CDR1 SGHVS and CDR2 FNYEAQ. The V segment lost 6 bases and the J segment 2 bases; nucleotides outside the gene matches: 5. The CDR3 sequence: CASRAGTGPYEQYF. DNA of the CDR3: TGTGCCAGCAGAGCCGGGACAGGGCCCTACGAGCAGTACTTC.

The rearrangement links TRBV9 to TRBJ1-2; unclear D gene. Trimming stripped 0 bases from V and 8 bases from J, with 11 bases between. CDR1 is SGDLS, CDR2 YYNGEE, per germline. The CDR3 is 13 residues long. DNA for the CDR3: TGTGCCAGCAGCGTAGGGGGTTCGGGAGGCTACACCTTC. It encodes CASSVGGSGGYTF.

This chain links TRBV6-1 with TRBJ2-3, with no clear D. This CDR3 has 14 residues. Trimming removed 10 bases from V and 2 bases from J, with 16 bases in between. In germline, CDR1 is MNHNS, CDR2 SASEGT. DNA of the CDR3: TGTGCCACCAAAGCCGAGCTCAACACAGATACGCAGTATTTT. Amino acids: CATKAELNTDTQYF.

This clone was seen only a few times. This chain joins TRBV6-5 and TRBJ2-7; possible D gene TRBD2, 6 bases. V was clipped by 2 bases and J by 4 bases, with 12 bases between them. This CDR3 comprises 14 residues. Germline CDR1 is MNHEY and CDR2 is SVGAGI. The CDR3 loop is CASSYLGTSYEQYF. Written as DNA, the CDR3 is TGTGCCAGCAGTTACCTCGGGACTTCTTACGAGCAGTACTTC.

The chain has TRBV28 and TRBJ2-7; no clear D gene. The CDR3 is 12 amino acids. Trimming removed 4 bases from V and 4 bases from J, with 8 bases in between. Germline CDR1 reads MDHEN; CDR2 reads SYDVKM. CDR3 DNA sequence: TGTGCCAGCAGTTACCGGGTTTACGAGCAGTACTTC. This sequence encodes CASSYRVYEQYF.

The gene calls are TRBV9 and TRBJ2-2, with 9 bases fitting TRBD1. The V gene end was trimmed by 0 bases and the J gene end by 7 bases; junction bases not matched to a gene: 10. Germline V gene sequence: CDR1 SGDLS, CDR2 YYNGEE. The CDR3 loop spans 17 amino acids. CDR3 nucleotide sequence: TGTGCCAGCAGCGTAGAAAACCCGGGACAGGGAGACGGGGAGCTGTTTTTT. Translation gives CASSVENPGQGDGELFF.

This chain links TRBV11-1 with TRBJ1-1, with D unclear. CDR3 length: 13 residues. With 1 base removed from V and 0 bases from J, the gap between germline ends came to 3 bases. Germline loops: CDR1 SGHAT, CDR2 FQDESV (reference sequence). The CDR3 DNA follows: TGTGCCAGCAGCTTAGACATGAACACTGAAGCTTTCTTT. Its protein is CASSLDMNTEAFF.

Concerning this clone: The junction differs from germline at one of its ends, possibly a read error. CDR3 nucleotides: TGTGCCAGCAGTGAACCAGGGGTCGAGCAGCACTTC. This translates into CASSEPGVEQHF. J is TRBJ2-7 and V is TRBV25-1, with TRBD1 as a possible D gene (6 bases). The CDR3 contains 12 residues. Germline V gene sequence: CDR1 MGHDK, CDR2 SYGVNS.

The CDR3 loop reads CAWSATGSYGYTF. DNA for the CDR3: TGTGCCTGGAGTGCCACGGGTTCCTATGGCTACACCTTC. The gene calls are TRBV30 and TRBJ1-2, with unresolved D. Germline CDR1 is GTSNPN and CDR2 is SVGIG (reference sequence). The CDR3 has 13 amino acids. Deletions cut 1 base from V and 4 bases from J, with 10 bases between.

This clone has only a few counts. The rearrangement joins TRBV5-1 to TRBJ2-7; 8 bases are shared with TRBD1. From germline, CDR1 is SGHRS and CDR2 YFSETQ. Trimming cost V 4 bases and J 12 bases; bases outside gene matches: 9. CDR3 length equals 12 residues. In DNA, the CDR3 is TGCGCCAGCAGCCCTTCGGGACAGGCTTCGTACTTC. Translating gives CASSPSGQASYF.